The sequence of this TCR beta chain was determined in a study of early T cells in non-severe SARS-CoV-2 infection. Study details: With bulk RNA from unsorted whole blood as input, sequencing yielded unpaired chains. Notes on the study in general: There was a bias toward anti-spike CD8 responses in VDJdb matching, which missed private and CD4 specificities.

Each cDNA molecule carried a unique molecular identifier. From the 5' RACE reads, TCRdb called clonotypes with MiXCR, one entry per CDR3 protein. Of some 33,000 distinct CDR3 sequences listed, roughly 5.3% are singletons. This clonotype was seen ten or more times. Its antigen is currently unknown. This CDR3 comprises 13 residues. Trimming removed 9 bases at V and 5 bases at J, with 16 bases between. J is TRBJ1-2 and V is TRBV12-3 or TRBV12-4; a weak D match, TRBD1 (6 bases). Material: whole blood. The TCR originated in an adult who was a healthcare worker with PCR-confirmed SARS-CoV-2 infection or an uninfected control (not recorded which). In DNA, the CDR3 is TGTGCCAGTACGGAGGGGCAGGGGTATGGCTACACCTTC. As protein: CASTEGQGYGYTF.